This T cell receptor (beta chain) was captured by sequencing in a study of T-cell reconstitution after alpha-beta-depleted transplantation in children. Study outcomes and limitations: Alpha-beta T cells present about two months after transplant were reported to originate from several hundred expanded graft clones. Newly produced T cells mostly accounted for T-cell counts and diversity one year post-transplant.

Preparation of the TCRbeta library used unique molecular identifiers. TCRdb ran MiXCR on the PCR reads and lists one entry per CDR3 protein. The sample yields roughly 240,000 distinct CDR3 sequences, around 7.5% seen once. This clonotype showed up many times. Its antigen is undetermined. Germline V gives CDR1 SGHRS, CDR2 YFSETQ. Losses at the gene ends were 0 bases for V and 8 bases for J; bases not matched to a gene: 7. The CDR3 is made up of 16 amino acids. The chain has TRBV5-1 and TRBJ1-4; 10 nucleotides agree with TRBD1. The sequence derives from a male patient younger than 18 who had a stem cell transplant for acute lymphoblastic leukemia, so the T cells may come from the graft donor. The sequences come from PBMCs, mostly from graft donor cells, collected 180 days after TCRalphabeta/CD19-depleted stem cell transplant. The CDR3 coding sequence is TGCGCCAGCAGCTTGGACCCGGACAGGGGGAGGGAAAAACTGTTTTTT. Protein sequence: CASSLDPDRGREKLFF.